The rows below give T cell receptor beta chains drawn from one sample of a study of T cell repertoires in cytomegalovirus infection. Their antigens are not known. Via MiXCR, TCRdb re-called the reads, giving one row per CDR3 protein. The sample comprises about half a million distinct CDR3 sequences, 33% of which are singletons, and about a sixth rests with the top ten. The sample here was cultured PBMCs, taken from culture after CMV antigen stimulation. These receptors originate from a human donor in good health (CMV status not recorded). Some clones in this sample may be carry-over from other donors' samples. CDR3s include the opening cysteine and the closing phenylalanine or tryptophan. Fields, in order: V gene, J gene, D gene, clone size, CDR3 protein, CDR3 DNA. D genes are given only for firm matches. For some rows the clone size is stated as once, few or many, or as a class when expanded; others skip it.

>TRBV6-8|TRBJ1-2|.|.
CASSNGPHYGYTF
TGTGCCAGCAGTAACGGACCTCACTATGGCTACACCTTC
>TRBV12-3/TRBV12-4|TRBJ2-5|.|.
CASRHRDGQETQYF
TGTGCCAGCAGGCACAGGGACGGCCAAGAGACCCAGTACTTC
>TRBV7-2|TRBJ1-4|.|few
CASSQRWAPTNEKLFF
TGTGCCAGCAGCCAGCGGTGGGCGCCAACTAATGAAAAACTGTTTTTT
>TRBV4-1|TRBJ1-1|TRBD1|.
CASSSGQGAPGTEAFF
TGCGCCAGCAGCTCAGGACAGGGGGCGCCGGGCACTGAAGCTTTCTTT
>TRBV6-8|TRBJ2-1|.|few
CASSYSLGTNDNEQFF
TGTGCCAGCAGTTACTCGTTGGGAACGAATGACAATGAGCAGTTCTTC
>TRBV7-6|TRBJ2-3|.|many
CASSLTGGRTDTQYF
TGTGCCAGCAGCTTAACCGGGGGGCGCACAGATACGCAGTATTTT
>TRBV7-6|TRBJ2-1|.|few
CASTLIDTPYNEQFF
TGTGCCAGCACCCTTATTGACACCCCCTACAATGAGCAGTTCTTC
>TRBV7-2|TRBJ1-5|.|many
CASSLEDPQPQHF
TGTGCCAGCAGCTTGGAAGACCCACAGCCCCAGCATTTT
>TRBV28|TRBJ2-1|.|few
CASSFASGDNVEQFF
TGTGCCAGCAGTTTCGCCTCAGGGGATAACGTCGAGCAGTTCTTC
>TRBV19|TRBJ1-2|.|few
CASNDRIYGYTF
TGTGCCAGTAACGACAGGATATATGGCTACACCTTC
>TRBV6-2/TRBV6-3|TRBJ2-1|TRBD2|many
CATKNSGRPEQFF
TGTGCCACCAAAAATAGCGGGAGGCCTGAGCAGTTCTTC
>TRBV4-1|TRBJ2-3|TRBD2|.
CASSETSGRVSLGPDTQYF
TGCGCCAGCAGCGAGACTAGCGGGAGAGTCTCGTTAGGTCCAGATACGCAGTATTTT
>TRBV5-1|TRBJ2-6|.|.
CASRVNSGANVLTF
TGCGCCAGCAGAGTCAACTCTGGGGCCAACGTCCTGACTTTC
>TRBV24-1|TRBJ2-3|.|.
CATSVSISTDTQYF
TGTGCCACCAGTGTTAGCATTAGCACAGATACGCAGTATTTT
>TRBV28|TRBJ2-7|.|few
CASTRGPRYGYEQYF
TGTGCCAGCACTCGGGGGCCAAGATATGGCTACGAGCAGTACTTC
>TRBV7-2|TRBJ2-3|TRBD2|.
CASSRLLAGQGVGDTQYF
TGTGCCAGCAGCCGGCTACTAGCGGGTCAGGGTGTGGGAGATACGCAGTATTTT
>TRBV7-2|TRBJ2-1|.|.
CASSLASLNNEQFF
TGTGCCAGCAGCTTAGCTTCACTAAACAATGAGCAGTTCTTC
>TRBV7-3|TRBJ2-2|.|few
CASSLYPSGSGRGSGELFF
TGTGCCAGCAGCTTATACCCCTCCGGGTCGGGAAGGGGGTCCGGGGAGCTGTTTTTT
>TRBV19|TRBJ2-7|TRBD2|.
CASSPERESYEQYF
TGTGCCAGTAGTCCCGAGCGGGAGAGCTACGAGCAGTACTTC
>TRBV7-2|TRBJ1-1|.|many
CASSLENKNTEAFF
TGTGCCAGCAGCTTGGAGAACAAGAACACTGAAGCTTTCTTT
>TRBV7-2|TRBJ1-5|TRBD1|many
CASSSRQGGQPQHF
TGTGCCAGCAGCTCCAGACAGGGAGGGCAGCCCCAGCATTTT
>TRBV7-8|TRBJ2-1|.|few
CASTLARIISYNEQFF
TGTGCCAGCACGTTAGCACGGATTATTTCCTACAATGAGCAGTTCTTC
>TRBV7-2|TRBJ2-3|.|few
CASSLVMRPNPRIDTQYF
TGTGCCAGCAGCTTAGTTATGAGACCCAATCCTAGGATCGATACGCAGTATTTT